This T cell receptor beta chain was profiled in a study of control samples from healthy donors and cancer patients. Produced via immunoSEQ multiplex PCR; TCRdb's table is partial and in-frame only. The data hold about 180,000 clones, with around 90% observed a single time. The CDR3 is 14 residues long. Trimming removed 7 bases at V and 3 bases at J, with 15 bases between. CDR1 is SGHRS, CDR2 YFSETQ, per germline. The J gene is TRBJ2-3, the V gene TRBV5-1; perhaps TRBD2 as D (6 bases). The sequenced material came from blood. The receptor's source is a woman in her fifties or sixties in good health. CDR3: CASFLSGSTDTQYF. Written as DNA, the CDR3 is TGCGCCAGCTTCTTATCCGGGAGTACAGATACGCAGTATTTT.